This TCR beta chain appears in the sequencing data of a study of blood T cell repertoires in COVID-19. Study context: Acute and convalescent COVID-19 specimens originated in the United States, Italy and Spain. T cells, B-cell-depleted T cells, or PBMCs provided the cDNA or gDNA that served as material.

Authors' methods: Researchers report that nucleated cell counts were estimated from reference gene primer amplification. Clones were sequenced by immunoSEQ multiplex PCR, and TCRdb holds only the in-frame ones, with some missing. The V and J calls and the clone size are those of that table, but D and trimming were determined from the DNA. The sample carries approximately 200,000 clones, approximately 80% recorded once. The sequenced material came from peripheral blood. The source of this sequence is a human donor with acute or convalescent COVID-19. The donor label of this sample is uncertain.

The CDR3 loop reads CSASAIDEQYF. CDR3 nucleotides: TGCAGTGCTAGTGCTATTGACGAGCAGTACTTC. The V call is TRBV20-1, the J call TRBJ2-7, with D unclear. The CDR3 spans 11 residues. V gave up 3 bases and J gave up 5 bases, with 8 bases separating them. CDR1 is DFQATT and CDR2 is SNEGSKA in the germline V gene (reference sequence).